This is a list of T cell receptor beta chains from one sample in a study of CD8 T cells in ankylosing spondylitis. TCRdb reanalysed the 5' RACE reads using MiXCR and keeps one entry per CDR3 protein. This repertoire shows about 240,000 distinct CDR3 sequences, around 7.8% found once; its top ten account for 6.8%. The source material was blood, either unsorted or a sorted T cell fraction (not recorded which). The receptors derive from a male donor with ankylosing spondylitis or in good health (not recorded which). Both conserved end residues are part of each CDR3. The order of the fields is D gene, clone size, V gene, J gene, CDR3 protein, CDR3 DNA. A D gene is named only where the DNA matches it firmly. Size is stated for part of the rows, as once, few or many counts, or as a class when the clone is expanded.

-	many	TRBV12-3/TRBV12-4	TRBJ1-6	CASSRERLNSPLHF	TGTGCCAGCAGCCGGGAAAGACTCAATTCACCCCTCCACTTT
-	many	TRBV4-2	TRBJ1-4	CASSQERGHGEKLFF	TGTGCCAGCAGCCAAGAACGGGGGCACGGTGAAAAACTGTTTTTT
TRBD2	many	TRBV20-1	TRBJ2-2	CSASTSGSRELFF	TGCAGTGCGAGTACTAGCGGGAGTAGGGAGCTGTTTTTT
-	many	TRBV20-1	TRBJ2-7	CSAGKSGGPYEQYF	TGCAGTGCTGGCAAGAGTGGGGGGCCCTACGAGCAGTACTTC
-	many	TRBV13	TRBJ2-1	CASSPWTEEQFF	TGTGCCAGCAGCCCTTGGACGGAGGAGCAGTTCTTC
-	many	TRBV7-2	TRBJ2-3	CASSAGQRTDTQYF	TGTGCCAGCAGCGCCGGACAGCGCACAGATACGCAGTATTTT
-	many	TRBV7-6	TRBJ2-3	CASSLGGIEGDTQYF	TGTGCCAGCAGCTTAGGTGGCATAGAGGGAGATACGCAGTATTTT
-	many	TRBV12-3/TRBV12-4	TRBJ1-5	CASSTTGRLSNQGPQHF	TGTGCCAGCAGTACCACCGGACGCCTTTCCAATCAAGGGCCCCAGCATTTT
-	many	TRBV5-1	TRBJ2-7	CASSRSGTDYEQYF	TGCGCCAGCAGCAGGTCCGGGACGGACTACGAGCAGTACTTC
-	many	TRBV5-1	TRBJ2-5	CASSFWGAQETQYF	TGCGCCAGCAGCTTTTGGGGGGCTCAAGAGACCCAGTACTTC
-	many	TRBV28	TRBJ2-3	CASRVGGARADTQYF	TGTGCCAGCAGGGTAGGAGGGGCGCGGGCAGATACGCAGTATTTT
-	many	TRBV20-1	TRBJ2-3	CSAIRVAGVRNTQYF	TGCAGTGCTATTCGGGTAGCTGGGGTGAGGAATACGCAGTATTTT
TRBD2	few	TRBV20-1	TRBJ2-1	CSARVLAGTEQFF	TGCAGTGCTAGGGTACTAGCGGGAACTGAGCAGTTCTTC
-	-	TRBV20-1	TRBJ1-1	CRATVDSEAFF	TGCAGAGCGACAGTGGATTCTGAAGCTTTCTTT
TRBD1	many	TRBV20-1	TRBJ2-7	CSALTGTGHEQYF	TGCAGTGCTCTGACAGGGACAGGCCACGAGCAGTACTTC
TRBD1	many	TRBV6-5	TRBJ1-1	CASGDRVAEAFF	TGTGCCAGCGGGGACAGGGTCGCTGAAGCTTTCTTT
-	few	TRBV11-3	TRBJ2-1	CASSLTGLLYNEQFF	TGTGCCAGCAGCTTGACAGGTCTACTTTACAATGAGCAGTTCTTC
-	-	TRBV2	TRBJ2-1	CASSAQEQFF	TGTGCCAGCAGTGCCCAGGAGCAGTTCTTC
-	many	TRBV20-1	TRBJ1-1	CSARDGIWGDTEAFF	TGCAGTGCTAGAGACGGGATTTGGGGAGACACTGAAGCTTTCTTT
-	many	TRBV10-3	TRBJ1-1	CAISGAGVTEAFF	TGTGCCATCAGTGGGGCGGGTGTCACTGAAGCTTTCTTT
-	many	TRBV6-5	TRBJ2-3	CASSYHLGREGTDTQYF	TGTGCCAGCAGTTATCATCTTGGCAGGGAAGGCACAGATACGCAGTATTTT
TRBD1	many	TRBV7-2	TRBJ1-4	CASSLGTWGTENEKLFF	TGTGCCAGCAGCTTGGGGACCTGGGGGACAGAGAATGAAAAACTGTTTTTT
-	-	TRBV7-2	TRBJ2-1	CASSFGTSNEQFF	TGTGCCAGCAGCTTCGGGACAAGCAATGAGCAGTTCTTC
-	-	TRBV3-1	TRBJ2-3	CASSRDATDTQYF	TGTGCCAGCAGCCGGGACGCCACAGATACGCAGTATTTT
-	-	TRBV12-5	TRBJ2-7	CASGLIPTLSRTYEQYF	TGTGCTAGTGGTTTAATCCCCACGCTCTCCCGTACCTACGAGCAGTACTTC
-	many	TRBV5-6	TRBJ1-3	CASSLTNTIYF	TGTGCCAGCAGCTTGACGAACACCATATATTTT
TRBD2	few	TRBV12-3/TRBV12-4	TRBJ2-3	CASSHRTSGGRDTQYF	TGTGCCAGCAGTCACCGGACTAGCGGGGGGAGAGATACGCAGTATTTT
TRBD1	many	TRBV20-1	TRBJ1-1	CSARGGDRDTEAFF	TGCAGTGCTAGAGGGGGGGACAGGGACACTGAAGCTTTCTTT
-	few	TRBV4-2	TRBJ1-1	CASSQEGLYTEAFF	TGTGCCAGCAGCCAAGAGGGGCTATATACTGAAGCTTTCTTT
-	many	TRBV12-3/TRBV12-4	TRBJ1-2	CASSFSPRGSDGYTF	TGTGCCAGCAGCTTTAGTCCCAGGGGTTCGGATGGCTACACCTTC
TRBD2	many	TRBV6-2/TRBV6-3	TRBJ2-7	CASKRAGTNEQYF	TGTGCCAGCAAGAGAGCGGGGACGAACGAGCAGTACTTC
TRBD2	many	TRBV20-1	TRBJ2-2	CSARRSGRETGELFF	TGCAGTGCTAGACGTAGCGGGAGGGAAACCGGGGAGCTGTTTTTT
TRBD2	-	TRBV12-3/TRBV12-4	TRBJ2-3	CASSLAGTTTDTQYF	TGTGCCAGCAGTTTAGCCGGGACTACGACGGATACGCAGTATTTT
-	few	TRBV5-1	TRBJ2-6	CASSDDRSGANVLTF	TGCGCCAGCAGCGATGACAGGAGCGGGGCCAACGTCCTGACTTTC
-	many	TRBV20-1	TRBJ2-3	CSALRGLQYTQYF	TGCAGTGCCCTCCGAGGTCTTCAGTATACGCAGTATTTT
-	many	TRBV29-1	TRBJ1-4	CSVSQATNEKLFF	TGCAGCGTGAGCCAGGCAACTAATGAAAAACTGTTTTTT
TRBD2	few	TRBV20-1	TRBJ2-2	CSARDNRLAGGPGTGELFF	TGCAGTGCTAGAGATAACCGGCTAGCGGGAGGGCCCGGGACCGGGGAGCTGTTTTTT
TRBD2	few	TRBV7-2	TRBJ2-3	CASSPGTSGSRGVDTQYF	TGTGCCAGCAGCCCTGGGACTAGCGGGAGCCGGGGCGTTGATACGCAGTATTTT
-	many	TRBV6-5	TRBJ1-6	CASSSSVGSPLHF	TGTGCCAGCAGTTCCTCGGTCGGATCACCCCTCCACTTT
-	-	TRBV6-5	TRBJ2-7	CASSLDRRSSYEQYF	TGTGCCAGCAGTTTGGACCGCCGCAGCTCCTACGAGCAGTACTTC
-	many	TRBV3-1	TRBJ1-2	CASSLGLGANYGYTF	TGTGCCAGCAGCCTCGGACTGGGAGCTAACTATGGCTACACCTTC
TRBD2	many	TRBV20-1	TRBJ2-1	CSARDLLAGGPGNEQFF	TGCAGTGCTAGAGATCTGTTAGCGGGAGGGCCGGGGAATGAGCAGTTCTTC
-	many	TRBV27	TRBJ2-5	CASSSYPQETQYF	TGTGCCAGCAGTTCGTATCCCCAAGAGACCCAGTACTTC
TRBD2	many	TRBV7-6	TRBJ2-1	CASSPLAGGLNEQFF	TGTGCCAGCAGCCCTCTAGCGGGAGGTCTCAATGAGCAGTTCTTC
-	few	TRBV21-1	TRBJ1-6	CASSDRDCSPLHF	TGTGCCAGCAGCGACAGGGATTGTTCACCCCTCCACTTT
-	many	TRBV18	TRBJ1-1	CASSPREPMKLFF	TGTGCCAGCTCACCACGAGAACCTATGAAGCTTTTCTTT
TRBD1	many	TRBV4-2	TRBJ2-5	CASSQEFGTGAETQYF	TGTGCCAGCAGCCAAGAGTTCGGGACAGGGGCCGAGACCCAGTACTTC
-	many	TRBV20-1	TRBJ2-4	CSARDQRLNIQYF	TGCAGTGCTAGAGATCAAAGGTTAAACATTCAGTACTTC
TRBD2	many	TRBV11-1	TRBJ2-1	CASTDPGTSGREFNEQFF	TGTGCCAGCACCGACCCGGGGACTAGCGGCCGAGAGTTCAATGAGCAGTTCTTC
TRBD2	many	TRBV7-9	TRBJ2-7	CASSWTSGLENEQYF	TGTGCCAGCAGCTGGACTAGCGGTCTTGAGAACGAGCAGTACTTC